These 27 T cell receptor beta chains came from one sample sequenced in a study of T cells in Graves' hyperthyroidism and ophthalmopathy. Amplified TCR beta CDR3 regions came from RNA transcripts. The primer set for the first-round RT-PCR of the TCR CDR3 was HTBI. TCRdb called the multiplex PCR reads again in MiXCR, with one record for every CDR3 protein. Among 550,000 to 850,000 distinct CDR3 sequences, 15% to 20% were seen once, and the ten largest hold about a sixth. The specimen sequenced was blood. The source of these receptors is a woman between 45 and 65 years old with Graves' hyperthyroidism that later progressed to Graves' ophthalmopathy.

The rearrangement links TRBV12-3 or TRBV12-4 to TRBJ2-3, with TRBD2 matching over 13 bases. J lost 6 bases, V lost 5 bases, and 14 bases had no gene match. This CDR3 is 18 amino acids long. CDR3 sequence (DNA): TGTGCCAGCAGTGGACTAGCGGGGGCCACACTCAAAGATGATACGCAGTATTTT. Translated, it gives CASSGLAGATLKDDTQYF.

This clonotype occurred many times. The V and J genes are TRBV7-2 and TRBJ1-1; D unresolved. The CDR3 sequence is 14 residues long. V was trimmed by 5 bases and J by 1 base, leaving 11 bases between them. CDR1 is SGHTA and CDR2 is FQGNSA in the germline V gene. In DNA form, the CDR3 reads TGTGCCAGCAGCCCCGACCCGGGGAACACTGAAGCTTTCTTT. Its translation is CASSPDPGNTEAFF.

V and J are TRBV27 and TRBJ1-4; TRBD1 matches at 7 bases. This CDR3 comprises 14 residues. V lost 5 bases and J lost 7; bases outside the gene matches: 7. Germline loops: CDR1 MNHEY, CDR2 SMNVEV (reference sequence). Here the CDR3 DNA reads TGTGCCAGCAGTCTACAAGGGGGCGGTGAAAAACTGTTTTTT. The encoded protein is CASSLQGGGEKLFF.

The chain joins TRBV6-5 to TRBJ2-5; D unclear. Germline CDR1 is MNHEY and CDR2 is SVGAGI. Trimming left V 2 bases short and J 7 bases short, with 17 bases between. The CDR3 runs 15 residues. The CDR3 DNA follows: TGTGCCAGCAGTTACGGCGGCAGTCCGCTCACGACCCAGTACTTC. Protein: CASSYGGSPLTTQYF.

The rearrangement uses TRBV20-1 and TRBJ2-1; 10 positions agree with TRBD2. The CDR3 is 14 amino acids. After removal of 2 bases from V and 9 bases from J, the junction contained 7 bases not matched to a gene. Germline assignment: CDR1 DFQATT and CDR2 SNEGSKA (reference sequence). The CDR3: CSARNSGGFAEQFF. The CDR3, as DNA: TGCAGTGCTAGAAATAGCGGGGGGTTCGCTGAGCAGTTCTTC.

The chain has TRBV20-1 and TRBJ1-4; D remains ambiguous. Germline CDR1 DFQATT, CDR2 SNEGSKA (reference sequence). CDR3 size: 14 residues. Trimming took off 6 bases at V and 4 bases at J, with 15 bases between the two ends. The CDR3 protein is CSAEPVGFNEKLFF. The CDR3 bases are TGCAGTGCCGAGCCTGTCGGGTTTAATGAAAAACTGTTTTTT.

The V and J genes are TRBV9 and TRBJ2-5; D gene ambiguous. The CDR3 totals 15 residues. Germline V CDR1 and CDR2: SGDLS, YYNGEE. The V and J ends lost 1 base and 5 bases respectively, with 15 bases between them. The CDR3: CASSVSGIGVETQYF. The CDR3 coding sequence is TGTGCCAGCAGCGTATCAGGTATTGGCGTGGAGACCCAGTACTTC.

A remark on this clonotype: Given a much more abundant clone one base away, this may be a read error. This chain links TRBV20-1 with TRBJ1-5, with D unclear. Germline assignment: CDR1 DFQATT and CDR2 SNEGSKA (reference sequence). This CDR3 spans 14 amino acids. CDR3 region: CSASLPDSNQLQHF. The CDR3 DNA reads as TGCAGTGCTAGTCTCCCAGATAGCAATCAGCTCCAGCATTTT.

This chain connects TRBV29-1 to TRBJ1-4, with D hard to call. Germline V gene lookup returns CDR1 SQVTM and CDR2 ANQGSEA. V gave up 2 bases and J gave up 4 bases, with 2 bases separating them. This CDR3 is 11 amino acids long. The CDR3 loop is CSVESNEKLFF. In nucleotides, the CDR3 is TGCAGCGTTGAAAGTAATGAAAAACTGTTTTTT.

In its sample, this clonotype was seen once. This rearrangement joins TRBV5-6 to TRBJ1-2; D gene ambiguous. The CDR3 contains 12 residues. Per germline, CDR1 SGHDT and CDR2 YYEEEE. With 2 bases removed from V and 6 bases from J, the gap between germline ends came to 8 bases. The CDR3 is CASSFGRDGYTF. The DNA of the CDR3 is TGTGCCAGCAGCTTCGGGAGAGATGGCTACACCTTC.

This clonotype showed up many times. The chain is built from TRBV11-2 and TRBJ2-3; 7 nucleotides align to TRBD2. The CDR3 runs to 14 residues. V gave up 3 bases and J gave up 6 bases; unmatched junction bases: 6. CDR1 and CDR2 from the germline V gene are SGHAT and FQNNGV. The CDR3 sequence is CASSLRQGGDTQYF. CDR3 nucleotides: TGTGCCAGCAGCTTGAGGCAGGGAGGGGATACGCAGTATTTT. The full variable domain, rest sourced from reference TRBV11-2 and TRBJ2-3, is EAGVAQSPRYKIIEKRQSVAFWCNPISGHATLYWYQQILGQGPKLLIQFQNNGVVDDSQLPKDRFSAERLKGVDSTLKIQPAKLEDSAVYLCASSLRQGGDTQYFGPGTRLTVL.

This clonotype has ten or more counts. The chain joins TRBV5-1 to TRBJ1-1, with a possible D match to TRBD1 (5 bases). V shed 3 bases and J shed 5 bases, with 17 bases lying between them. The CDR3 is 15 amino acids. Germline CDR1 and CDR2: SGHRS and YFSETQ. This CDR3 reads CASSYRRGDETEAFF. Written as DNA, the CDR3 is TGCGCCAGCAGCTACAGGAGAGGCGACGAGACTGAAGCTTTCTTT.

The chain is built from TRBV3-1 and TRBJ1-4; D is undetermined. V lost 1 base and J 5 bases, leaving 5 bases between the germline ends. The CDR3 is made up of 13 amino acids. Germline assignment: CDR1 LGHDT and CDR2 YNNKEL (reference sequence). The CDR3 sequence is CASSQAGNEKLFF. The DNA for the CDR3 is TGTGCCAGCAGCCAAGCCGGGAATGAAAAACTGTTTTTT. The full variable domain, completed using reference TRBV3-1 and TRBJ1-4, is DTAVSQTPKYLVTQMGNDKSIKCEQNLGHDTMYWYKQDSKKFLKIMFSYNNKELIINETVPNRFSPKSPDKAHLNLHINSLELGDSAVYFCASSQAGNEKLFFGSGTQLSVL.

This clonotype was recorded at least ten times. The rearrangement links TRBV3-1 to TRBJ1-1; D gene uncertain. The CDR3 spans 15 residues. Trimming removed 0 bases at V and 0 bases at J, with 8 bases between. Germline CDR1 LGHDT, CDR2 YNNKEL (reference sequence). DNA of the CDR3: TGTGCCAGCAGCCAAGAAGACCGCATGAACACTGAAGCTTTCTTT. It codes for CASSQEDRMNTEAFF.

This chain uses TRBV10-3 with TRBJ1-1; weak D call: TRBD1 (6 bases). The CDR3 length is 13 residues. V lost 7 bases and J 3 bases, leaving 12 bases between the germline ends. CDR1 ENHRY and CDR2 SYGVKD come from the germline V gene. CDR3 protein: CAITDDRYTEAFF. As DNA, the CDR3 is TGTGCCATCACCGATGACAGGTACACTGAAGCTTTCTTT.

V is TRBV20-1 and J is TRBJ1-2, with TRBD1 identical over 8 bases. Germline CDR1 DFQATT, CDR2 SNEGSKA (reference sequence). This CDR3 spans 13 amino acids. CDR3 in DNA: TGCAGCCCTGGGACAGGCATAAACTATGGCTACACCTTC. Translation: CSPGTGINYGYTF.

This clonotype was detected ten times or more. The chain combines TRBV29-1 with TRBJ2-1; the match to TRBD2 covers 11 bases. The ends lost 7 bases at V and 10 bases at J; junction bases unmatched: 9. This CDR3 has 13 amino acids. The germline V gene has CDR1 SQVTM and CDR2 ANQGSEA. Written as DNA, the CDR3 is TGCAGCGCTACCGGGACTAGCGGAGGCGAGCAGTTCTTC. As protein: CSATGTSGGEQFF.

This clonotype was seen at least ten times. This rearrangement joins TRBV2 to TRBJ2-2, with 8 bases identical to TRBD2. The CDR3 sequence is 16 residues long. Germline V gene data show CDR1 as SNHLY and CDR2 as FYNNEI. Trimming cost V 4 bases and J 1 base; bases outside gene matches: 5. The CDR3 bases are TGTGCCAGCAGTGGATTAGCGGGAAAGAACACCGGGGAGCTGTTTTTT. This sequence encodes CASSGLAGKNTGELFF.

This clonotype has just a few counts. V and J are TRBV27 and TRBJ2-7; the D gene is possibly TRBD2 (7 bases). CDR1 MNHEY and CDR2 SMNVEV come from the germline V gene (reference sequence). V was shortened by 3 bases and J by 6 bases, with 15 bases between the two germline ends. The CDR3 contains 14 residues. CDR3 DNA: TGTGCCAGCAGTTTCGACGCGGGGGCGGGCGAGCAGTACTTC. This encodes CASSFDAGAGEQYF.

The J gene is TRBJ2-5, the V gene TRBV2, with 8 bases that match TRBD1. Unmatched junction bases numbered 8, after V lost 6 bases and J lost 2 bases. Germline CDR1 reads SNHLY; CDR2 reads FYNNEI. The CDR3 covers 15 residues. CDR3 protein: CASRKSWTGQETQYF. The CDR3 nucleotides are TGTGCCAGCAGGAAAAGTTGGACAGGGCAAGAGACCCAGTACTTC.

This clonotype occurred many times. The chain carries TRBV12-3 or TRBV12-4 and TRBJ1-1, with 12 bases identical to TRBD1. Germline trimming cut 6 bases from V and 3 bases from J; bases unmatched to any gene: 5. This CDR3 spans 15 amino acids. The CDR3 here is CASSPGQGAYTEAFF. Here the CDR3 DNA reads TGTGCCAGCAGCCCGGGACAGGGGGCGTACACTGAAGCTTTCTTT.

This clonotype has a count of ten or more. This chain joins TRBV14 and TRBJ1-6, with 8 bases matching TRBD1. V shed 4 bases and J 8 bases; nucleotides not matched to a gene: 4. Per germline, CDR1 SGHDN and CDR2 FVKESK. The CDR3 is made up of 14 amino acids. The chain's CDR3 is CASSLGQGHSPLHF. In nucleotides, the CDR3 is TGTGCCAGCAGCCTCGGACAGGGCCATTCACCCCTCCACTTT.

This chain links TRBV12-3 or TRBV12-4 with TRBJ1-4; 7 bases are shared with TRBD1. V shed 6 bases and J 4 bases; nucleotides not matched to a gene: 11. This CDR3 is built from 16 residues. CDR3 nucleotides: TGTGCCAGCAGCCTCGACAGGGTGGGAGATAATGAAAAACTGTTTTTT. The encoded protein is CASSLDRVGDNEKLFF.

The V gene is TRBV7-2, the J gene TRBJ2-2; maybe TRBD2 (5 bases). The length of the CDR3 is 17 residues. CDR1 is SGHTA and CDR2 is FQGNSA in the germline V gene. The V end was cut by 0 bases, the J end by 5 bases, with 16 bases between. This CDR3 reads CASSLAGVLPGTGELFF. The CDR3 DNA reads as TGTGCCAGCAGCTTAGCTGGCGTCCTGCCGGGAACCGGGGAGCTGTTTTTT.

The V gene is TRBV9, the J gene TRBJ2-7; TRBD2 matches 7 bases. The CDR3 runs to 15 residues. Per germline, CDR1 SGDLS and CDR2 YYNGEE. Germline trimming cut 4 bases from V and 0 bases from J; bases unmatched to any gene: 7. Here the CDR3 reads CASSPRGSTSYEQYF. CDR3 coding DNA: TGTGCCAGCAGCCCGCGGGGGTCCACCTCCTACGAGCAGTACTTC.

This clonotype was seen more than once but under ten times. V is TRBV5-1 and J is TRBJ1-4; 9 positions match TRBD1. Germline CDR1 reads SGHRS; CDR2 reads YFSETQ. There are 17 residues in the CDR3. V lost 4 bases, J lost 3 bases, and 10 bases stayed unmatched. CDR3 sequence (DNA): TGCGCCAGCAGCCCTTACGGGACAGGGAGAGCTAATGAAAAACTGTTTTTT. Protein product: CASSPYGTGRANEKLFF.

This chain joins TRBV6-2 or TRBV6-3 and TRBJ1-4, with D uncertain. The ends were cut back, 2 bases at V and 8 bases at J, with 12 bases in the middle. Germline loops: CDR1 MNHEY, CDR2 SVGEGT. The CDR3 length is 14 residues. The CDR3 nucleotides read TGTGCCAGCAGTTACGGGGAGGGAGTAGAAAAACTGTTTTTT. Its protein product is CASSYGEGVEKLFF.